This T cell receptor beta chain was sequenced for a study of T cell changes during pregnancy in multiple sclerosis. Produced via immunoSEQ multiplex PCR; TCRdb's table is partial and in-frame only. The sample carries about 87,000 clones, 80% to 95% recorded once. Material: peripheral blood, obtained in the third trimester of pregnancy. The sequence derives from a female donor in good health, enrolled as a control in a pregnancy study.

Written as DNA, the CDR3 is TGCAGCGTGGCCCCAGTCATCCAAGAGACCCAGTACTTC. Protein: CSVAPVIQETQYF. The chain couples TRBV29-1 to TRBJ2-5, with D hard to call. Germline CDR1 is SQVTM and CDR2 is ANQGSEA. CDR3 length: 13 residues. Trimming left V 6 bases short and J 1 base short, with 12 bases between.